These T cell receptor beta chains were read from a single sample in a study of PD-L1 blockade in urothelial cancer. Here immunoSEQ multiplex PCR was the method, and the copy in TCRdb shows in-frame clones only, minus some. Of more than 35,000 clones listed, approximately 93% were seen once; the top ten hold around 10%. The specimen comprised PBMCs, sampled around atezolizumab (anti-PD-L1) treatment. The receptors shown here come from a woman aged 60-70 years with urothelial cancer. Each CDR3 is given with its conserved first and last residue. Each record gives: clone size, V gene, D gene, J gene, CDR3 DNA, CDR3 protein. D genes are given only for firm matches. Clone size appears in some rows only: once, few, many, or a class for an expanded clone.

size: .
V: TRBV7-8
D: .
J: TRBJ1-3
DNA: TGTGCCAGCAGCTTAGCGCTCCGACAGACTGGAAACACCATATATTTT
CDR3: CASSLALRQTGNTIYF

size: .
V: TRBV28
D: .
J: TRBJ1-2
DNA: TGTGCCAGCAGTTTACGCCCAGCCGGACAAGTCGCTCGCCGGGACTATGGCTACACCTTC
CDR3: CASSLRPAGQVARRDYGYTF

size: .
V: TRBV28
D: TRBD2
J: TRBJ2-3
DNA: TGTGCCAGCAGGAGTCCTAGCGGGAGCCTTCACACAGATACGCAGTATTTT
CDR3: CASRSPSGSLHTDTQYF

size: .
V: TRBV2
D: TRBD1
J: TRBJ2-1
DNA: TGTGCCAGCAGAGGACAGGGGGCCGATGAGCAGTTCTTC
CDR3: CASRGQGADEQFF

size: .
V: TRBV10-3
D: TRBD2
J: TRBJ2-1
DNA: TGTGCCATCAGCTGGGGGGGTGGGGATGAGCAGTTCTTC
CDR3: CAISWGGGDEQFF

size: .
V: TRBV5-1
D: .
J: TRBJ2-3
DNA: TGCGCCAGCAGCCCCACGGGACACAGCACAGATACGCAGTATTTT
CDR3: CASSPTGHSTDTQYF

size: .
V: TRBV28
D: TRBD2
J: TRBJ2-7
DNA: TGTGCCAGCAGAGCTACGACGGGCGTGCGGGGGTCCTACGAGCAGTACTTC
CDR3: CASRATTGVRGSYEQYF

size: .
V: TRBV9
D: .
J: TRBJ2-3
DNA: TGTGCCAGCAGCGTAGTCTTGGGGGCAGGGGCAGATACGCAGTATTTT
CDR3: CASSVVLGAGADTQYF

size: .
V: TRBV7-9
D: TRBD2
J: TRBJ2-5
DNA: TGTGCCAGCAGCCAATCCGGGACTAGGGGGCAAGAGACCCAGTACTTC
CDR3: CASSQSGTRGQETQYF

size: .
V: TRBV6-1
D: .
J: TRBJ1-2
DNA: TGTGCCAGCAGGGCGGGGGGCCACGGCTACACCTTC
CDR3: CASRAGGHGYTF

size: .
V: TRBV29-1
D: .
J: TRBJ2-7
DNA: TGCAGCGTTGAAGATAACAGGGACTACGAGCAGTACTTC
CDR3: CSVEDNRDYEQYF

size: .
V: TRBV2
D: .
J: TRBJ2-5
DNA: TGTGCCACCCAAAAGGGCCACAAGGACAGCCAAGAGACCCAGTACTTC
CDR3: CATQKGHKDSQETQYF

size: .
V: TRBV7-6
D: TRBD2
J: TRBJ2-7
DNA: TGTGCCAGCAGCCAGACTAGCGGGACTGTTTACGAGCAGTACTTC
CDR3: CASSQTSGTVYEQYF

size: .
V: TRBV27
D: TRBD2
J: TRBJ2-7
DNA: TGTGCCAGCAGTCCAATACTAGCGGGTGACGCCTACGAGCAGTACTTC
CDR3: CASSPILAGDAYEQYF

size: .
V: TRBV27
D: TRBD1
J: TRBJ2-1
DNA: TGTGCCAGCAGTCCGACCCAGACAGGGCGTGAGCAGTTCTTC
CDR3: CASSPTQTGREQFF

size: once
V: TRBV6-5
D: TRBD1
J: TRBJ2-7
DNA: TGTGCCAGCAGTTACTCTCAGGGGGCCTACGAGCAGTACTTC
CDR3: CASSYSQGAYEQYF

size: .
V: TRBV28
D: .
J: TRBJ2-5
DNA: TGTGCCAGCAGCCGGGGGGAGACCCAGTACTTC
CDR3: CASSRGETQYF

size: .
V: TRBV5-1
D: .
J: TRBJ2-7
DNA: TGCGCCAGCACCGGGTCGAGCTCCTACGAGCAGTACTTC
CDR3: CASTGSSSYEQYF

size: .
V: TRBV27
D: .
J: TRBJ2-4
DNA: TGTGCCAGCAGTTTGGCGGGTCTCTTCAAAAACATTCAGTACTTC
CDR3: CASSLAGLFKNIQYF

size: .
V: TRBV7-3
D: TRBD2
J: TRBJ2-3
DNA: TGTGCCAGCAGCTTAGGAGCCTGGGCGGGAGGCTCAGATACGCAGTATTTT
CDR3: CASSLGAWAGGSDTQYF

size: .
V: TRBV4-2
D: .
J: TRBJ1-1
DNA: TGTGCCAGCAGCCATGGGCAGGGCATGAACACTGAAGCTTTCTTT
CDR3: CASSHGQGMNTEAFF

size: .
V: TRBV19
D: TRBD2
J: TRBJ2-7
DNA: TGTGCCAGCCAGACTAGCCTGAGCTCCTACGAGCAGTACTTC
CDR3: CASQTSLSSYEQYF

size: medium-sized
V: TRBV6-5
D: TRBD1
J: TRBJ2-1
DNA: TGTGCCAGCAGTTACTCAGGGACAGGGGTAAATGAGCAGTTCTTC
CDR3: CASSYSGTGVNEQFF

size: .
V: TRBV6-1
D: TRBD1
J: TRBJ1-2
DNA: TGTGCCAGCAGTGACCCCAGGGGGTCTAACTATGGCTACACCTTC
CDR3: CASSDPRGSNYGYTF

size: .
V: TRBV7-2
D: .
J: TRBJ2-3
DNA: TGTGCCAGCAGCTTAGCGGGAGGTGCAGATACGCAGTATTTT
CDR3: CASSLAGGADTQYF

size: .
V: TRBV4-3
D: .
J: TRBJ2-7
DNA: TGCGCCAGCAGCCAAGATGGTGGCGAGGGGGACTACGAGCAGTACTTC
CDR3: CASSQDGGEGDYEQYF

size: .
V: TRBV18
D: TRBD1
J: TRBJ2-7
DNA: TGTGCCAGCAAACCAAACCAGGGGGTCTACGAGCAGTACTTC
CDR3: CASKPNQGVYEQYF

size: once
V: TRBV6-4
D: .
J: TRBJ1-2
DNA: TGTGCCAGCACCCGAAGGGGCTATGGCTACACCTTC
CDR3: CASTRRGYGYTF

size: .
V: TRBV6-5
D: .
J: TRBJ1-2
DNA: TGTGCCAGCAGTTACCAGGGTACCTCGGGCTACACCTTC
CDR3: CASSYQGTSGYTF

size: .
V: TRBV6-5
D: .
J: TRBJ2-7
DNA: TGTGCCAGCTCGTCCCAGGGTTCCTACGAGCAGTACTTC
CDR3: CASSSQGSYEQYF

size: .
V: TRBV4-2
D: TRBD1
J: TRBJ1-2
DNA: TGTGCCAGCAGCCAAGATTCGAGACAGGGAAAGGTGGATGGCTACACCTTC
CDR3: CASSQDSRQGKVDGYTF

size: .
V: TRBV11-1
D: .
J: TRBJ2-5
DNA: TGTGCCAGCAGCTTCGGAGCTGGCGGGCTATGGGAGACCCAGTACTTC
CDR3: CASSFGAGGLWETQYF

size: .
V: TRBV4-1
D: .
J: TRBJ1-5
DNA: TGCGCCAGCAGCCGGGAGGTGGCAGGCAATCAGCCCCAGCATTTT
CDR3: CASSREVAGNQPQHF

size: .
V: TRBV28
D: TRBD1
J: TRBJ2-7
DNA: TGTGCCAGCAGTTTACCCCAGGGGGCGGATTACGAGCAGTACTTC
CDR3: CASSLPQGADYEQYF

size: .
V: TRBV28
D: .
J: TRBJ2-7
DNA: TGTGCCAGCAGTTTATCGGCCTACGAGCAGTACTTC
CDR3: CASSLSAYEQYF

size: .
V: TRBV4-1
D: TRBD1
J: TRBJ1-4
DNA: TGCGCCAGCAGCCACCCAGGGGGGTGGGGTAATGAAAAACTGTTTTTT
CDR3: CASSHPGGWGNEKLFF

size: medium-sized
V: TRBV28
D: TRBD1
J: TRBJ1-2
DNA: TGTGCCAGCAAGACAGGGACAGTTACAGACTACACCTTC
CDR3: CASKTGTVTDYTF

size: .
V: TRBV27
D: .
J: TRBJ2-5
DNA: TGTGCCAGCAGTTTATTAGGGGGTATGGAGACCCAGTACTTC
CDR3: CASSLLGGMETQYF

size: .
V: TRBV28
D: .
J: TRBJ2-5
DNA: TGTGCCAGCGGTCGGGGAGAGACCCAGTACTTC
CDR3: CASGRGETQYF

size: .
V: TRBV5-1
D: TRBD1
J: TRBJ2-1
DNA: TGCGCCAGCAGCCTCCCGACAGGGAGCAATGAGCAGTTCTTC
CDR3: CASSLPTGSNEQFF

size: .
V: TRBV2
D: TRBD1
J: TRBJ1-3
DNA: TGTGCCAGCAGTCTGATGGACAGGGCGGGAAACACCATATATTTT
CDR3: CASSLMDRAGNTIYF

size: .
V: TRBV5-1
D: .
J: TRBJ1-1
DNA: TGCGCCAGCAGCTTGAGAGGAGGTGACACTGAAGCTTTCTTT
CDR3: CASSLRGGDTEAFF

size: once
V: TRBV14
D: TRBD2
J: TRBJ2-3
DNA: TGTGCCAGCAGCCAAGAAACGGGACTAACTAGCACAGATACGCAGTATTTT
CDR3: CASSQETGLTSTDTQYF

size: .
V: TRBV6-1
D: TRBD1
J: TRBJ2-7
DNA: TGTGCCAGCAGTGAAGCCGCTTCCTCGACAGGGACCACCTACGAGCAGTACTTC
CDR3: CASSEAASSTGTTYEQYF

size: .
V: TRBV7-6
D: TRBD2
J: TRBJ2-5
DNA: TGTGCCAGCAGCTCGACTAGCGGGAGGTCGGGAGAGACCCAGTACTTC
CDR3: CASSSTSGRSGETQYF

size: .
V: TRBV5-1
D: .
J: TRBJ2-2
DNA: TGCGCCAGCAGCTTGGCCCCATCCGGGGAGCTGTTTTTT
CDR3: CASSLAPSGELFF

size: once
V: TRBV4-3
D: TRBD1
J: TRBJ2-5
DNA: TGCGCCAGCAGCCACGGGACAGGAACACAAGAGACCCAGTACTTC
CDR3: CASSHGTGTQETQYF

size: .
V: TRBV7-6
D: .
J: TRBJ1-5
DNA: TGTGCCAGCAGCTTACAAGGAGAGTTCACCAATCAGCCCCAGCATTTT
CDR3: CASSLQGEFTNQPQHF

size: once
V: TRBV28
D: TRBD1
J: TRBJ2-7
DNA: TGTGCCAGCAGTTCCTCCGGGACAGGCGAGTACGAGCAGTACTTC
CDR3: CASSSSGTGEYEQYF

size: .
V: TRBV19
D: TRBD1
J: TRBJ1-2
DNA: TGTGCCAGTAGGGCACCGGGACAGTTCTATGGCTACACCTTC
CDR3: CASRAPGQFYGYTF